Listed below are T cell receptor beta chains from one sample, sequenced in a study of shared clonotypes between healthy human individuals. TCRdb's table, derived via immunoSEQ multiplex PCR, lists solely in-frame clones and lacks some. In the table there are millions of clones, approximately 93% of which are singletons. Input material: naive CD4+ T cells from PBMCs. The receptors come from a man younger than 35 in good health. Some clones in this sample may be carry-over from other donors' samples. Each CDR3 is given with its conserved first and last residue. D genes are given only for firm matches. Not all rows give a size; the values are once, few, many and, for expanded clones, a class.

D gene: .
J gene: TRBJ2-1
clone size: .
V gene: TRBV6-5
CDR3 DNA: TGTGCCAGCAGTTACAGGGGGGCAGGTCAGTTGGAGCAGTTCTTC
CDR3 protein: CASSYRGAGQLEQFF

D gene: TRBD1
J gene: TRBJ2-7
clone size: .
V gene: TRBV7-6
CDR3 DNA: TGTGCCAGCAGCTTAGTAGTAGGGACAGGGGATAGGCGGGAACGGGTCGAGCAGTACTTC
CDR3 protein: CASSLVVGTGDRRERVEQYF

D gene: TRBD2
J gene: TRBJ2-7
clone size: once
V gene: TRBV4-3
CDR3 DNA: TGCGCCAGCAGCCAAGAGGCGGGAGGGCCGTCCGAGCAGTACTTC
CDR3 protein: CASSQEAGGPSEQYF

D gene: .
J gene: TRBJ1-1
clone size: .
V gene: TRBV7-2
CDR3 DNA: TGTGCCAGCAGCTCCCGAGGGACTGAAGCTTTCTTT
CDR3 protein: CASSSRGTEAFF

D gene: .
J gene: TRBJ1-1
clone size: .
V gene: TRBV6-6
CDR3 DNA: TGTGCCAGCAGTCCACCGCTGGGAGGGGCGAACACTGAAGCTTTCTTT
CDR3 protein: CASSPPLGGANTEAFF

D gene: .
J gene: TRBJ1-5
clone size: .
V gene: TRBV19
CDR3 DNA: TGTGCCAGTAGTATATCCCCGTGGCAGGGAAGTCAGCCCCAGCATTTT
CDR3 protein: CASSISPWQGSQPQHF

D gene: .
J gene: TRBJ1-5
clone size: .
V gene: TRBV4-1
CDR3 DNA: TGCGCCAGCAGCCCACGGGACATCAGCAATCAGCCCCAGCATTTT
CDR3 protein: CASSPRDISNQPQHF

D gene: .
J gene: TRBJ2-1
clone size: .
V gene: TRBV14
CDR3 DNA: TGTGCCAGCAGCTACCAACGATTATCCCTTTACAATGAGCAGTTCTTC
CDR3 protein: CASSYQRLSLYNEQFF

D gene: .
J gene: TRBJ2-2
clone size: .
V gene: TRBV5-1
CDR3 DNA: TGCGCCAGCAGCGGGGTTTGGGGCACCGGGGAGCTGTTTTTT
CDR3 protein: CASSGVWGTGELFF

D gene: TRBD1
J gene: TRBJ1-1
clone size: .
V gene: TRBV27
CDR3 DNA: TGTGCCAGCAGTCTTGCCGGGGGCAGGGGGTTCCCTGAAGCTTTCTTT
CDR3 protein: CASSLAGGRGFPEAFF

D gene: .
J gene: TRBJ2-3
clone size: .
V gene: TRBV28
CDR3 DNA: TGTGCCAGCAGTGTGGAGGGGGCTATCCAGTATACGCAGTATTTT
CDR3 protein: CASSVEGAIQYTQYF

D gene: TRBD1
J gene: TRBJ2-5
clone size: .
V gene: TRBV5-1
CDR3 DNA: TGCGCCAGCAGCTTGGGGACAGGGTCAGAGACCCAGTACTTC
CDR3 protein: CASSLGTGSETQYF

D gene: TRBD1
J gene: TRBJ1-1
clone size: .
V gene: TRBV28
CDR3 DNA: TGTGCCAGCAGTGAAAAAGGGGGCGTGGGCACTGAAGCTTTCTTT
CDR3 protein: CASSEKGGVGTEAFF

D gene: .
J gene: TRBJ1-2
clone size: .
V gene: TRBV7-2
CDR3 DNA: TGTGCCAGCAGCTTAGTGGGTCCCGGGAGCGGCTACACCTTC
CDR3 protein: CASSLVGPGSGYTF

D gene: TRBD1
J gene: TRBJ1-2
clone size: .
V gene: TRBV2
CDR3 DNA: TGTGCCAGCAGTACAGGGGGAAGTAACTATGGCTACACCTTC
CDR3 protein: CASSTGGSNYGYTF

D gene: TRBD1
J gene: TRBJ2-7
clone size: once
V gene: TRBV6-1
CDR3 DNA: TGTGCCAGCAGTGTGACGGGACAGGGACCCTACGAGCAGTACTTC
CDR3 protein: CASSVTGQGPYEQYF

D gene: TRBD2
J gene: TRBJ2-7
clone size: .
V gene: TRBV6-6
CDR3 DNA: TGTGCCAGCAGGACCGGGACTAGCGGGAGCAACGAGCAGTACTTC
CDR3 protein: CASRTGTSGSNEQYF

D gene: .
J gene: TRBJ1-1
clone size: .
V gene: TRBV5-4
CDR3 DNA: TGTGCCAGCAGCTTGTCTGGGACTCGGGCGAACACTGAAGCTTTCTTT
CDR3 protein: CASSLSGTRANTEAFF

D gene: TRBD1
J gene: TRBJ1-3
clone size: .
V gene: TRBV28
CDR3 DNA: TGTGCCAGCAGGGACAGGGGTTACACCATATATTTT
CDR3 protein: CASRDRGYTIYF

D gene: TRBD1
J gene: TRBJ2-7
clone size: .
V gene: TRBV18
CDR3 DNA: TGTGCCAGCGGCAGGGGGATGGGGGACGAGCAGTACTTC
CDR3 protein: CASGRGMGDEQYF

D gene: TRBD1
J gene: TRBJ1-2
clone size: .
V gene: TRBV5-1
CDR3 DNA: TGCGCCAGCAGCTCGGGACAGGTGGTGACTAACTATGGCTACACCTTC
CDR3 protein: CASSSGQVVTNYGYTF

D gene: TRBD2
J gene: TRBJ2-1
clone size: .
V gene: TRBV10-2
CDR3 DNA: TGCGCCAGCAGGGCGGGGGACTCCTACAATGAGCAGTTCTTC
CDR3 protein: CASRAGDSYNEQFF

D gene: .
J gene: TRBJ1-5
clone size: once
V gene: TRBV4-2
CDR3 DNA: TGTGCCAGCAGCCAAGACGGACTGATTAGCAATCAGCCCCAGCATTTT
CDR3 protein: CASSQDGLISNQPQHF

D gene: .
J gene: TRBJ2-1
clone size: .
V gene: TRBV11-2
CDR3 DNA: TGTGCCAGCAGCTTAGTGGGTGGCGGGAATGTCGGTGAGCAGTTCTTC
CDR3 protein: CASSLVGGGNVGEQFF

D gene: TRBD1
J gene: TRBJ1-2
clone size: .
V gene: TRBV11-2
CDR3 DNA: TGTGCCAGCAGCCGTGGGACAGGAGAATATGGCTACACCTTC
CDR3 protein: CASSRGTGEYGYTF

D gene: .
J gene: TRBJ2-5
clone size: .
V gene: TRBV18
CDR3 DNA: TGTGCCAGCATTCGACGGGCGGGGGAGACCCAGTACTTC
CDR3 protein: CASIRRAGETQYF

D gene: .
J gene: TRBJ2-7
clone size: .
V gene: TRBV6-1
CDR3 DNA: TGTGCCAGCAGCCGCGCGACTGAGAGCTACGAGCAGTACTTC
CDR3 protein: CASSRATESYEQYF

D gene: TRBD2
J gene: TRBJ2-2
clone size: .
V gene: TRBV4-1
CDR3 DNA: TGCGCCAGCAGCAGCCCCTCCGGGGGGACCGGGGAGCTGTTTTTT
CDR3 protein: CASSSPSGGTGELFF

D gene: TRBD2
J gene: TRBJ2-5
clone size: .
V gene: TRBV5-1
CDR3 DNA: TGCGCCAGCAGCTTAGGTCTAGCGGGGCAGTGGATCCGAGAGACCCAGTACTTC
CDR3 protein: CASSLGLAGQWIRETQYF

D gene: TRBD2
J gene: TRBJ2-7
clone size: .
V gene: TRBV4-2
CDR3 DNA: TGTGCCAGCAGCCAGGGTGAACTAGCGAGAGGCTCCTACGAGCAGTACTTC
CDR3 protein: CASSQGELARGSYEQYF

D gene: .
J gene: TRBJ2-3
clone size: .
V gene: TRBV30
CDR3 DNA: TGTGCCTGGAGTGTACCTGGGAGGACCACAGATACGCAGTATTTT
CDR3 protein: CAWSVPGRTTDTQYF

D gene: TRBD2
J gene: TRBJ2-3
clone size: .
V gene: TRBV6-5
CDR3 DNA: TGTGCCAGCAGTTACAGGCGGGAGACGTCAGATACGCAGTATTTT
CDR3 protein: CASSYRRETSDTQYF

D gene: TRBD2
J gene: TRBJ2-3
clone size: .
V gene: TRBV18
CDR3 DNA: TGTGCCAGCTCACCGGGACTAGCGGGAGCTTCAGATACGCAGTATTTT
CDR3 protein: CASSPGLAGASDTQYF

D gene: .
J gene: TRBJ2-7
clone size: .
V gene: TRBV27
CDR3 DNA: TGTGCCAGCAGTTTACCGGCGTCAGACTCCTACGAGCAGTACTTC
CDR3 protein: CASSLPASDSYEQYF

D gene: .
J gene: TRBJ2-7
clone size: .
V gene: TRBV7-8
CDR3 DNA: TGTGCCAGCAGCTTAGTGGGCAGAACCTCCTACGAGCAGTACTTC
CDR3 protein: CASSLVGRTSYEQYF

D gene: TRBD1
J gene: TRBJ2-1
clone size: .
V gene: TRBV9
CDR3 DNA: TGTGCCAGCAGCGTCTCCGGACAGGGGAAGTTAAATGAGCAGTTCTTC
CDR3 protein: CASSVSGQGKLNEQFF

D gene: TRBD1
J gene: TRBJ1-2
clone size: .
V gene: TRBV4-3
CDR3 DNA: TGCGCCAGCAGCCGAGAAACGGGACAGGGATTCGACTATGGCTACACCTTC
CDR3 protein: CASSRETGQGFDYGYTF

D gene: TRBD2
J gene: TRBJ2-5
clone size: .
V gene: TRBV14
CDR3 DNA: TGTGCCAGCAGCACCAGAACAGGCGGGAGTGGGGAGACCCAGTACTTC
CDR3 protein: CASSTRTGGSGETQYF

D gene: TRBD1
J gene: TRBJ1-2
clone size: .
V gene: TRBV9
CDR3 DNA: TGTGCCAGCAGCCCCCGGGAGGGGGCAGGGGGCTACACCTTC
CDR3 protein: CASSPREGAGGYTF

D gene: .
J gene: TRBJ1-5
clone size: .
V gene: TRBV7-8
CDR3 DNA: TGTGCCAGCAGCTTAGGCCGAGGCAATCAGCCCCAGCATTTT
CDR3 protein: CASSLGRGNQPQHF